The present entry profiles one T cell receptor (beta chain) with its context. What it binds is unknown. CD45RA-negative memory and CD45RA+ naive subsets were split from the CD4+ cells. This entry comes from a study of shared clonotypes between healthy human individuals. On the study more broadly: Ranging from 18 to 49 in age, donors were two women and a few men. General study results and limits: Clonotypes which were not shared had lower generation probabilities than clonotypes that all four donors shared.

The CDR3 sequence is 15 residues long. The germline V gene encodes CDR1 SGHRS and CDR2 YFSETQ. The ends lost 0 bases at V and 9 bases at J; junction bases unmatched: 9. Generated by immunoSEQ multiplex PCR, the TCRdb table keeps only in-frame clones and is missing some. Found here are approximately 1,500,000 clones, roughly 96% of them singletons; the top ten hold 1% to 1.5%. The origin of this receptor is a man aged 25-45 years in good health. V is TRBV5-1 and J is TRBJ2-1; 7 bases are a match to TRBD2. Sequencing was done on a sample of naive CD4+ T cells sorted from blood. The subset denotes: CD45RA+ positively selected. The DNA of the CDR3 is TGCGCCAGCAGCTTGGCGGCGGGAGAATTTCCTGAGCAGTTCTTC. Translation: CASSLAAGEFPEQFF.